The clone carrying this T cell receptor beta chain was detected only a few times. What it binds is unknown. From the 5' RACE reads, TCRdb called clonotypes with MiXCR, one entry per CDR3 protein. The profile covers about 550,000 distinct CDR3 sequences, with around 22% appearing a single time and approximately 0.5% taken by the ten largest. In germline, CDR1 is MNHNS, CDR2 SASEGT. Deletions cut 9 bases from V and 8 bases from J, with 11 bases between. There are 11 residues in the CDR3. These data come from a study of identical twins. The study's findings and limits: Beta clonotypes that were abundant in cord blood contained fewer insertions, a pattern absent from memory repertoires.

The data also belong to a second study, concerning yellow fever vaccine responses in identical twins.

Material: CD4+ T cells sorted from blood. The genes are TRBV6-1 and TRBJ2-1, with D unclear. This receptor was identified in a woman younger than 30 in good health. The CDR3 nucleotides read TGTGCCAGTACGGAGTTCTATGAGCAGTTCTTC. Amino acid sequence: CASTEFYEQFF.